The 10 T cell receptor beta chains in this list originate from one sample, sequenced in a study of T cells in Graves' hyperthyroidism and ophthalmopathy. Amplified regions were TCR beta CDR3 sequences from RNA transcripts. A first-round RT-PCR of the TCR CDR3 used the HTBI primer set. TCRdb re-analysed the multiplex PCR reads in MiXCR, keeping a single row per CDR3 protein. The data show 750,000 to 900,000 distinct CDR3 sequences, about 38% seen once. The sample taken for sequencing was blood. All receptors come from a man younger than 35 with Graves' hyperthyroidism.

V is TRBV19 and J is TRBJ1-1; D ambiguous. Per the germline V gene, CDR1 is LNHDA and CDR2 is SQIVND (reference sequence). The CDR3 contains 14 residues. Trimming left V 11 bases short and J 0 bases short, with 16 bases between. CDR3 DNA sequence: TGTGCCTGGAGTATCAACAGATTGAACACTGAAGCTTTCTTT. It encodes CAWSINRLNTEAFF.

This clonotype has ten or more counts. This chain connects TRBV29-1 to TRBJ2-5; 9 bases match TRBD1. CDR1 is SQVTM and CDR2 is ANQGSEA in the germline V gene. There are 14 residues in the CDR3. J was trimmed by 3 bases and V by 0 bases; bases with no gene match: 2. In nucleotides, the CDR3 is TGCAGCGTTGAAGAGGGGGACAGGGAAGAGACCCAGTACTTC. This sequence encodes CSVEEGDREETQYF. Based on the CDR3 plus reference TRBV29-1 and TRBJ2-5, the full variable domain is SAVISQKPSRDICQRGTSLTIQCQVDSQVTMMFWYRQQPGQSLTLIATANQGSEATYESGFVIDKFPISRPNLTFSTLTVSNMSPEDSSIYLCSVEEGDREETQYFGPGTRLLVL.

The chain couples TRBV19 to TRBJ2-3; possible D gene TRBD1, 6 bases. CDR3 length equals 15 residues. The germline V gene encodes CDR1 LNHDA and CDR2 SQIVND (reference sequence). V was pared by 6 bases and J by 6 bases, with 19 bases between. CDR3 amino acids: CASRPPSGVVDTQYF. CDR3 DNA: TGTGCCAGTAGACCCCCCTCAGGGGTGGTGGATACGCAGTATTTT.

This CDR3 reads CSVHGRTYNEQFF. The DNA of the CDR3 is TGCAGCGTTCACGGACGTACCTACAATGAGCAGTTCTTC. This chain connects TRBV29-1 to TRBJ2-1, with D hard to call. The ends were cut back, 5 bases at V and 2 bases at J, with 10 bases in the middle. Germline V gives CDR1 SQVTM, CDR2 ANQGSEA. The CDR3 is made up of 13 amino acids.

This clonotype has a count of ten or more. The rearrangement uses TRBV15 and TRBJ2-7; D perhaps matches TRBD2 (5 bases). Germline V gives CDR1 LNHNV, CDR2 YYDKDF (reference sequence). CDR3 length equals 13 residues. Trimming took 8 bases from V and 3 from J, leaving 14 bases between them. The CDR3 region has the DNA TGTGCCACCTCGGTCAAAGAGGGCTACGAGCAGTACTTC. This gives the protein CATSVKEGYEQYF.

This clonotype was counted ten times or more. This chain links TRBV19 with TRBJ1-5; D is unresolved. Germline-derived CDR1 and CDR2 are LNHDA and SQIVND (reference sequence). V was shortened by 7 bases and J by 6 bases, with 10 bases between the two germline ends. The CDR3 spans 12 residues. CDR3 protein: CASTTVGQPQHF. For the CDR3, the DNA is TGTGCCAGTACCACAGTAGGTCAGCCCCAGCATTTT.

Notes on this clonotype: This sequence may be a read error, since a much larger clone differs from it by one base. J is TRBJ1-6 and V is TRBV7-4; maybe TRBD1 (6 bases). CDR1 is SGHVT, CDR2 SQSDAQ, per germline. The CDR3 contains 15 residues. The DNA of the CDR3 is TGTGCCAGCAGCTTAGCAGGGACATCCAATTCACTCCTCCACTTT. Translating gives CASSLAGTSNSLLHF.

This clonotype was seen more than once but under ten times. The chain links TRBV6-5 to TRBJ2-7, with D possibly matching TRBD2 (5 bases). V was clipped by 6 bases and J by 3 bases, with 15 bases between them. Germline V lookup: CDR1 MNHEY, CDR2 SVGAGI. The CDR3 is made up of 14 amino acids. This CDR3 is CASSREDWNYEQYF. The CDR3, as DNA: TGTGCCAGCAGCCGCGAGGACTGGAACTACGAGCAGTACTTC.

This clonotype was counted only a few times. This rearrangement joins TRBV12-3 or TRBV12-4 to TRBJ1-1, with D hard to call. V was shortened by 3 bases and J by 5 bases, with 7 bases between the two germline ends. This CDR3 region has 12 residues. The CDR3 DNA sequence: TGTGCCAGCAGTTTTGCCGAAACTGAAGCTTTCTTT. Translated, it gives CASSFAETEAFF.

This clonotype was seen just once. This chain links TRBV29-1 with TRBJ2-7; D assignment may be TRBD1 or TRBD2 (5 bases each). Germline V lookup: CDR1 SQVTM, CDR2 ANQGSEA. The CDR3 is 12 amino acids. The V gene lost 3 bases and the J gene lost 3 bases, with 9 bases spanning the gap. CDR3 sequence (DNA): TGCAGCGTTGATGAGGGGCTCTACGAGCAGTACTTC. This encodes CSVDEGLYEQYF.